Included here is one T cell receptor (beta chain) sequence, with context. Its antigen remains undetermined. No much larger clone exists at a distance of one base, and base qualities are not known. The germline V gene (reference sequence) specifies DFQATT as CDR1 and SNEGSKA as CDR2. The CDR3 runs 11 residues from the cysteine to the phenylalanine. The sequence is cut down to CDR3 DNA, 33 bases in frame from base 1. Trimming removed 6 bases from V and 7 bases from J, leaving 12 bases between the germline ends. The CDR3 regions of human TCRbeta chains were analyzed by immunosequencing. Concerning the study's data processing: TCRs in the repertoires were compared against a reference library of SARS-CoV-2-specific TCRs that had been generated with the MIRA antigen-specificity platform. Breadth was defined as the fraction of unique TCRs that were SARS-CoV-2-associated. Depth was defined as the fraction of total T cells that were SARS-CoV-2-associated. Using the MIRA data, each spike-specific TCR was assigned both to the spike region to which the TCR was reactive and to a CD4 or CD8 class. Log10-transformed breadth and depth values were compared by one-way ANOVA with Sidak's multiple comparisons tests. This immuneACCESS table, as held by TCRdb, lists in-frame sequences with V and J called but not all clones. Of the missing ones, under half trace to an unresolved V gene in checked studies; the others have no known cause. The V and J calls and clone size come from that table; D and trimming were worked out from the DNA. The sample table holds about 160,000 clones, of which over 75% were seen once. Approximately 4.3% of the sample is in the top ten clones.

The sample's time point label, decoded: about 28 days (+/-7) after the second vaccine dose. AZD1222 recipients with second doses at about 4 weeks or about 12 weeks were pooled, because spike-specific TCR depth and breadth did not differ between schedules. Samples from vaccinated people were obtained from the UK trials COV001 and COV002, which included a single-blind randomized controlled phase 2/3 trial of AZD1222 (ChAdOx1 nCoV-19) in healthy adults. Trial participant PBMC samples were collected at day 0 and day 28 after the second dose for TCRbeta chain sequencing. This entry belongs to a study of T cell responses to AZD1222 COVID-19 vaccine (dated by TCRdb to about 2021). Study-wide context: A total of approximately 230 trial participants underwent TCR sequencing, of whom some 210 received two doses of AZD1222 and about 25 received two doses of the MenACWY control vaccine. Trial participants were enrolled by age into subgroups of 18-55, 56-69 and 70-plus years, and 148, 28 and 57 TCR-sequenced participants, respectively, were included in these subgroups. Study-level results and caveats: CD4 TCRs associated with the vaccine covered the entire spike protein, and the dominant responses were in regions 160-218 and 743-854. The 56-69-year group was small, and its depth increase did not reach significance, likely because of low power. Participants were mostly white British and included more females than males, and it was suggested by the authors that clonal diversity may have been underestimated. No day 14 peak-response samples were available, so repertoires were characterized only after the peak T cell response. Spike-specific TCR breadth and depth rose significantly after two AZD1222 doses compared with day 0 and with MenACWY recipients. Conclusions about previously exposed vaccinees were limited because only a handful of AZD1222 recipients were SARS-CoV-2 seropositive at baseline. Epitopes outside the regions mutated in the B.1.351 and B.1.1.7 variants were reportedly recognized by nearly half of the unique spike-specific TCRs.

The receptor's source is an adult who received the AZD1222 COVID-19 vaccine. Sample: peripheral blood, taken 28 days after the second AZD1222 dose. This receptor chain uses TRBV20-1 and TRBJ1-1; the D gene cannot be resolved reliably. The CDR3 amino acid sequence is: CSALRLGEAFF. The bases read TGCAGTGCCCTAAGGCTGGGTGAAGCTTTCTTT.